This T cell receptor beta chain was captured by sequencing in a study of EBV T-cell therapy then PD-1 blockade in nasopharyngeal carcinoma. The treatment is: AdE1-LMPpoly-expanded autologous EBV-specific T-cell therapy followed by anti-PD-1 nivolumab. From germline, CDR1 is MNHEY and CDR2 SVGAGI. V gave up 7 bases and J gave up 2 bases; unmatched junction bases: 2. The CDR3 totals 14 residues. Measured with immunoSEQ multiplex PCR; TCRdb has only the in-frame clones, and not every one. The sample carries some 20,000 clones, roughly 84% recorded once. As for this clone: Its matching antigen is unknown.

The chain has TRBV6-5 and TRBJ2-6; 7 bases map to TRBD1. The TCR sequence derives from a man in his forties or fifties with nasopharyngeal carcinoma. The sequencing here drew on CD8+ T cells from blood, taken around day 60 from a patient whose treatment included autologous EBV-specific T cells and nivolumab. The CDR3 nucleotides are TGTGCCAGCACCGACAGGGCTGGGGCCAACGTCCTGACTTTC. Its protein is CASTDRAGANVLTF.